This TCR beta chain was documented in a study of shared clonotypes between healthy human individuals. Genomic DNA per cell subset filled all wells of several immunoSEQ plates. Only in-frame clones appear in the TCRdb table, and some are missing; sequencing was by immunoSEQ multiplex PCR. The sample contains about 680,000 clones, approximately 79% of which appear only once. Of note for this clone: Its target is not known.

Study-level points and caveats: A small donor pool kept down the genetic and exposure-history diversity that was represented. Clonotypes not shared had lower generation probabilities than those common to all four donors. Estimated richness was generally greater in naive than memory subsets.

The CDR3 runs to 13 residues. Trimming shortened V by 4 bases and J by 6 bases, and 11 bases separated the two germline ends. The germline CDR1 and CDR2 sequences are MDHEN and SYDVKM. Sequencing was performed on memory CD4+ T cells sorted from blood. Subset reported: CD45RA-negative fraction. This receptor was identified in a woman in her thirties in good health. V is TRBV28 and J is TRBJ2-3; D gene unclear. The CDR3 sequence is CASSSPRSDTQYF. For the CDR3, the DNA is TGTGCCAGCAGTTCCCCCCGGTCGGATACGCAGTATTTT.